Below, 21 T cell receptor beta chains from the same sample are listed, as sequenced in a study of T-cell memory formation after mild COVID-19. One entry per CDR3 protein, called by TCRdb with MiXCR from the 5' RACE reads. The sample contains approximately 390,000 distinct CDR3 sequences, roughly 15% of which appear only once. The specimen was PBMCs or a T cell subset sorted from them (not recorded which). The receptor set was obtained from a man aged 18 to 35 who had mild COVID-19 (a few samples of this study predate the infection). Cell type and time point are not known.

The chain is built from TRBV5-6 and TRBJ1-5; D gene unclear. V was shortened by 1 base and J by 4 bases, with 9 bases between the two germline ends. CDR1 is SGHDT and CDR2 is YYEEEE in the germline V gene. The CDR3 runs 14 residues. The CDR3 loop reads CASSLSARNQPQHF. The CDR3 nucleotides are TGTGCCAGCAGCTTGAGTGCCAGAAATCAGCCCCAGCATTTT.

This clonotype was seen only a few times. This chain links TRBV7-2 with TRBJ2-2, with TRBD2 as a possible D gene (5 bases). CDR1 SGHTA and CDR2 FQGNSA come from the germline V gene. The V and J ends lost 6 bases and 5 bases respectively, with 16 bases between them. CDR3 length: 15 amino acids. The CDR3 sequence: CASRAMRERTGELFF. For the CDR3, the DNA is TGTGCCAGCAGGGCCATGAGGGAACGGACCGGGGAGCTGTTTTTT.

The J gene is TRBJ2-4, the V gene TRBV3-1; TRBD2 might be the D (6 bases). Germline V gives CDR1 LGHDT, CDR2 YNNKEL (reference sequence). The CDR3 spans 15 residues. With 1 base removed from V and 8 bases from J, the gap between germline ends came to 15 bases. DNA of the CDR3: TGTGCCAGCAGCCAAGGCGGGGAAGGTTCACACATTCAGTACTTC. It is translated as CASSQGGEGSHIQYF. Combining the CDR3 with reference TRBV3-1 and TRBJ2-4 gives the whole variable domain DTAVSQTPKYLVTQMGNDKSIKCEQNLGHDTMYWYKQDSKKFLKIMFSYNNKELIINETVPNRFSPKSPDKAHLNLHINSLELGDSAVYFCASSQGGEGSHIQYFGAGTRLSVL.

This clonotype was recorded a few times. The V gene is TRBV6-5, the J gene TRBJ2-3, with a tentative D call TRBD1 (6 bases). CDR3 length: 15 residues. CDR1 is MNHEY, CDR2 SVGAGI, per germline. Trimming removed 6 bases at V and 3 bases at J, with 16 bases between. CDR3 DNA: TGTGCCAGCAGCCCCAGGGGCGGTTGGACAGATACGCAGTATTTT. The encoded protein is CASSPRGGWTDTQYF.

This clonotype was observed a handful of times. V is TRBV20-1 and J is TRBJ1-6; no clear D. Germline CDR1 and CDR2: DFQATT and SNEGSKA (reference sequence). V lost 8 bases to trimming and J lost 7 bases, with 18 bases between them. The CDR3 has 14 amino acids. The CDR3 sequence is CSSQAGSGNSPLHF. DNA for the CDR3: TGCAGTTCCCAGGCCGGCTCAGGAAATTCACCCCTCCACTTT.

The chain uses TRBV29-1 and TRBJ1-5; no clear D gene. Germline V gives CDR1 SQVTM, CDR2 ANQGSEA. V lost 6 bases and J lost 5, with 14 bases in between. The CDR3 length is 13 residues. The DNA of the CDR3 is TGCAGCGTCCGCCGGGGTTTCGATCAGCCCCAGCATTTT. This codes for CSVRRGFDQPQHF.

CDR3 protein: CASSTQVALNQPQHF. The CDR3 region has the DNA TGTGCCAGCAGCACACAGGTCGCCCTCAATCAGCCCCAGCATTTT. The chain links TRBV7-2 to TRBJ1-5, with a weak D call TRBD1 (5 bases). Deletions cut 5 bases from V and 3 bases from J, with 14 bases between. Germline assignment: CDR1 SGHTA and CDR2 FQGNSA. The CDR3 totals 15 residues.

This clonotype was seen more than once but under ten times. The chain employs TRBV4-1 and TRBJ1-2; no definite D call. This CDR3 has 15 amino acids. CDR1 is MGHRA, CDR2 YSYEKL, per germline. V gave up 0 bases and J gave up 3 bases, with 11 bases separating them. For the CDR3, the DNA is TGCGCCAGCAGCCAAGATCCTGCAGGATACTATGGCTACACCTTC. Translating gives CASSQDPAGYYGYTF.

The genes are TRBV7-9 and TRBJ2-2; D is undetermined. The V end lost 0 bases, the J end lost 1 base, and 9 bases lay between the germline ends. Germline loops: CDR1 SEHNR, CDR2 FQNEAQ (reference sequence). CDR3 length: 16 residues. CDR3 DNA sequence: TGTGCCAGCAGCTTAGCCCGGACCGGGAACACCGGGGAGCTGTTTTTT. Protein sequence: CASSLARTGNTGELFF.

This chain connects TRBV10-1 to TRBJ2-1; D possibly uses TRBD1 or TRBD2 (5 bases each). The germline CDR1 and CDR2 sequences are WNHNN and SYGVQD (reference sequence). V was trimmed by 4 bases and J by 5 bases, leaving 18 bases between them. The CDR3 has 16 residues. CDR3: CASSGRSGTVNNEQFF. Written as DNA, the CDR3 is TGCGCCAGCAGTGGACGTTCCGGGACGGTCAACAATGAGCAGTTCTTC.

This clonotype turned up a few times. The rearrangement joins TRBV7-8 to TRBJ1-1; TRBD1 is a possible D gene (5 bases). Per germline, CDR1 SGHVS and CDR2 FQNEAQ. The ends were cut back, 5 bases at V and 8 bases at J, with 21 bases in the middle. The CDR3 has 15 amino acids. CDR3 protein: CASSPQPYGQGEAFF. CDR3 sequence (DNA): TGTGCCAGCAGCCCTCAGCCCTACGGCCAGGGAGAAGCTTTCTTT.

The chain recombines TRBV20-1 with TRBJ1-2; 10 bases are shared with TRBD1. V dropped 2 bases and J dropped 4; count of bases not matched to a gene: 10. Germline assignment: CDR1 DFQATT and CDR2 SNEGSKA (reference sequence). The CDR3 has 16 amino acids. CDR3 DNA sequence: TGCAGTGCTAGACCCTCGGGACAGGGGTTTATCTATGGCTACACCTTC. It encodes CSARPSGQGFIYGYTF.

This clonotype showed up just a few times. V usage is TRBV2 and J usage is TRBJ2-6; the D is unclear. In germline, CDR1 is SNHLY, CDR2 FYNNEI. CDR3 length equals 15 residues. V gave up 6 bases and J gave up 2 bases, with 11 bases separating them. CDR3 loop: CASSPQSAGANVLTF. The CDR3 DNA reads TGTGCCAGCAGCCCTCAGTCAGCTGGGGCCAACGTCCTGACTTTC.

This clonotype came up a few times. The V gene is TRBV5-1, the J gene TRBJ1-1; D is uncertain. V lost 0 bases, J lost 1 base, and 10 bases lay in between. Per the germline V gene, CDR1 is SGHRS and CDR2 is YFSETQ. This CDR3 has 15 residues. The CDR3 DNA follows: TGCGCCAGCAGCTTGGGGTACCCCCGGAACACTGAAGCTTTCTTT. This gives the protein CASSLGYPRNTEAFF.

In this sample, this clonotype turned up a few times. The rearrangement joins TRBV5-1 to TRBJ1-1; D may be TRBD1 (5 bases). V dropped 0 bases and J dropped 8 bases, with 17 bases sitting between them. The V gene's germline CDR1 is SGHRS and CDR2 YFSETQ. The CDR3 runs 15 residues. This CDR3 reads CASSLEFWQGPEAFF. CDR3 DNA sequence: TGCGCCAGCAGCTTGGAGTTTTGGCAGGGTCCCGAAGCTTTCTTT.

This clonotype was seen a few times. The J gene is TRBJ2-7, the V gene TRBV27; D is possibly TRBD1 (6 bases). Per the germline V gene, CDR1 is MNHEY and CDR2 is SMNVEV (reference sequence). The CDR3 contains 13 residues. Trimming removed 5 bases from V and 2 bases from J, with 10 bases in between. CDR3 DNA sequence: TGTGCCAGCAGTACCAGGGGCCCCTACGAGCAGTACTTC. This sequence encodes CASSTRGPYEQYF.

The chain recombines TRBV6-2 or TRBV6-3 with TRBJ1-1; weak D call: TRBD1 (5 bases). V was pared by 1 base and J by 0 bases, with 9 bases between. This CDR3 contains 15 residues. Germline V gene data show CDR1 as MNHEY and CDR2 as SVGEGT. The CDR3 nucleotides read TGTGCCAGCAGTTACTTCAGGGTGATGAACACTGAAGCTTTCTTT. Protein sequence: CASSYFRVMNTEAFF.

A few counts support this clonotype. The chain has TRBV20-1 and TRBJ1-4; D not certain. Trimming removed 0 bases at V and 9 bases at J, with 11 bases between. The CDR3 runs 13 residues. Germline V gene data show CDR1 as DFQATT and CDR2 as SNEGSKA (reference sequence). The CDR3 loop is CSARDPTGQKLFF. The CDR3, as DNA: TGCAGTGCTAGAGACCCCACCGGGCAAAAACTGTTTTTT.

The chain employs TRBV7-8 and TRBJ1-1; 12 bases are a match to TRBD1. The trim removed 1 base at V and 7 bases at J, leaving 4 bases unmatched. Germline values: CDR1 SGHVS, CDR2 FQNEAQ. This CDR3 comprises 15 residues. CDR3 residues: CASSLGDRGPREAFF. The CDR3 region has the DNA TGTGCCAGCAGCTTAGGGGACAGGGGGCCCCGTGAAGCTTTCTTT.

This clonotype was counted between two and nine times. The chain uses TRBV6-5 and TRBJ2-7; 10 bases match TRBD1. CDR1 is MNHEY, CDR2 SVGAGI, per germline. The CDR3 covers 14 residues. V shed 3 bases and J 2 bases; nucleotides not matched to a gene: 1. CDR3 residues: CASSYGQGAYEQYF. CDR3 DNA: TGTGCCAGCAGTTATGGACAGGGGGCCTACGAGCAGTACTTC.

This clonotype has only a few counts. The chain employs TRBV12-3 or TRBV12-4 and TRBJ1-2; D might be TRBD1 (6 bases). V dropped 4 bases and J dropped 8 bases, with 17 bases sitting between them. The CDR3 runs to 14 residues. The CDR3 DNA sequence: TGTGCCAGCAGTTCGCGCAGGACAGTCTACGGCTACACCTTC. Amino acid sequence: CASSSRRTVYGYTF.